This record covers a single T cell receptor (beta chain). Its matching antigen is unknown. The data were obtained in a study of neurological immune-mediated disorders. Synthesis of cDNA was carried out by template-switch 5'RACE. The reaction used 10-nucleotide random UMIs. TCRdb passed the 5' RACE reads through MiXCR, listing each CDR3 protein once. The table includes nearly 45,000 distinct CDR3 sequences, 9.5% to 15% detected once. Study results and limitations: HTLV-1-associated myelopathy displayed the greatest TCR clonal expansion, and multiple sclerosis exhibited the smallest, lower than that of healthy controls.

The CDR3 covers 16 residues. J gave up 2 bases and V 1 base, and 2 bases lay outside the gene matches. Germline values: CDR1 MGHDK, CDR2 SYGVNS. Sequencing was done on a sample of PBMCs. The TCR was taken from a female donor in good health. The rearrangement uses TRBV25-1 and TRBJ1-5; TRBD1 aligns across 10 bases. The CDR3 DNA follows: TGTGCCAGCAGTGAATCAGGGACAGGGGGCAATCAGCCCCAGCATTTT. It yields the protein CASSESGTGGNQPQHF.